This TCR beta chain was captured in a study of metastatic and nonmetastatic thyroid tumors. Original processing notes: Clinicopathological groups differed in CDR3, with these differences serving to build a distant-metastasis classifier for papillary thyroid cancer. TCRdb re-called clones from the PCR reads using MiXCR. None of the V and J calls come from the authors' own analysis; TCRdb made them. The repertoire holds fewer than 70,000 clones, 25% to 30% seen once, with roughly 15% in the top ten. Losses at the gene ends were 4 bases for V and 4 bases for J; bases not matched to a gene: 6. Germline V gene data show CDR1 as SGHRS and CDR2 as YFSETQ. This CDR3 has 14 amino acids. Patients had received no treatment of any kind before thyroid surgery.

The chain is built from TRBV5-1 and TRBJ2-3; 7 bases agree with TRBD1. Sequenced sample: blood. The sequence came from a female donor with papillary thyroid cancer or a benign thyroid nodule (not recorded which). Some clones in this sample may be carry-over from other donors' samples. This chain's CDR3 is CASSLLTGPDTQYF. As DNA, the CDR3 is TGCGCCAGCAGCCTTTTGACAGGGCCAGATACGCAGTATTTT.